This TCR beta chain originates from a study of T cell repertoires in aging, cancer and after chemotherapy. Study-wide context: Donors were grouped into six age bands spanning 30 or younger through 70 or older. General study findings and limits: Loss of evenness, beyond lost richness, contributed to age-related TCR diversity decline in cancer patients. Across the chemotherapy interval, each cancer cohort showed higher median generation probability, suggesting thymic rebound. Compared with age-matched healthy donors, untreated hematological or solid cancer patients showed higher blood TCR clonality.

The template was genomic DNA from peripheral blood, not RNA. Rearranged V-D-J TRB sequences were amplified with a mixed TRB-A/B primer pool. A single record per CDR3 protein comes from TCRdb applying MiXCR to the multiplex PCR reads. The table has over 2,000 distinct CDR3 sequences, about 28% seen once; the top ten hold roughly 12%. The sample holds one count of this clonotype. Its antigen is as yet unknown. CDR1 and CDR2 (germline): SNHLY, FYNNEI. The CDR3 spans 15 residues. V shed 4 bases and J 4 bases; nucleotides not matched to a gene: 6. The sequenced material came from blood. This TCR derives from a human donor in good health. The chain is built from TRBV2 and TRBJ2-1, with 8 bases identical to TRBD1. CDR3 in DNA: TGTGCCAGCAGTGTCAGGACAGGGCCTTACAATGAGCAGTTCTTC. Its protein product is CASSVRTGPYNEQFF. Based on the CDR3 plus reference TRBV2 and TRBJ2-1, the full variable domain is EPEVTQTPSHQVTQMGQEVILRCVPISNHLYFYWYRQILGQKVEFLVSFYNNEISEKSEIFDDQFSVERPDGSNFTLKIRSTKLEDSAMYFCASSVRTGPYNEQFFGPGTRLTVL.